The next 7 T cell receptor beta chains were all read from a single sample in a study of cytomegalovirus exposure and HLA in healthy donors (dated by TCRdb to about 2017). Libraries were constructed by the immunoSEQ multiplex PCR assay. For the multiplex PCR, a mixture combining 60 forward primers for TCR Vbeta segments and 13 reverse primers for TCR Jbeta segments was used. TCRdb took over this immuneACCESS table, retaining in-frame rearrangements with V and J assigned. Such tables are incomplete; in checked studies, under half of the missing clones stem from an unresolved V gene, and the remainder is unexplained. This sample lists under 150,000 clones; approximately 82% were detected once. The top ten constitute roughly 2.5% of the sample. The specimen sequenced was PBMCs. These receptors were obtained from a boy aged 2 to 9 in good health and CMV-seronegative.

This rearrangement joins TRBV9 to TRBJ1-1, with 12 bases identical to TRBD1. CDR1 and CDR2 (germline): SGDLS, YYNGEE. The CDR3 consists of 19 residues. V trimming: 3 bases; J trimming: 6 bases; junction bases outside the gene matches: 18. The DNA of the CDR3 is TGTGCCAGCAGCGCCGAGGGGGGACAGGGGGCGATAGGAGTAGCTGAAGCTTTCTTT. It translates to CASSAEGGQGAIGVAEAFF. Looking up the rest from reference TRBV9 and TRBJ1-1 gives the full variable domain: DSGVTQTPKHLITATGQRVTLRCSPRSGDLSVYWYQQSLDQGLQFLIQYYNGEERAKGNILERFSAQQFPDLHSELNLSSLELGDSALYFCASSAEGGQGAIGVAEAFFGQGTRLTVV.

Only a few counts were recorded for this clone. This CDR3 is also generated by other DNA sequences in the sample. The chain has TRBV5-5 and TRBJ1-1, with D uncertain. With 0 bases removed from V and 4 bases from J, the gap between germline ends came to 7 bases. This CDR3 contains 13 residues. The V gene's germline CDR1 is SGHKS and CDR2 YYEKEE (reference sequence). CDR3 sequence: CASSLGGSTEAFF. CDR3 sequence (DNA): TGTGCCAGCAGCTTGGGAGGGAGCACTGAAGCTTTCTTT. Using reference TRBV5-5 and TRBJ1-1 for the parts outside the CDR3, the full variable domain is DAGVTQSPTHLIKTRGQQVTLRCSPISGHKSVSWYQQVLGQGPQFIFQYYEKEERGRGNFPDRFSARQFPNYSSELNVNALLLGDSALYLCASSLGGSTEAFFGQGTRLTVV.

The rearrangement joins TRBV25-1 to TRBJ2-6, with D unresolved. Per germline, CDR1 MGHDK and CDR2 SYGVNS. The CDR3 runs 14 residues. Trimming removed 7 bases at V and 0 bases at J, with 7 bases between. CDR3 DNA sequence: TGTGCCAGCACCCCGGGCTCTGGGGCCAACGTCCTGACTTTC. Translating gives CASTPGSGANVLTF.

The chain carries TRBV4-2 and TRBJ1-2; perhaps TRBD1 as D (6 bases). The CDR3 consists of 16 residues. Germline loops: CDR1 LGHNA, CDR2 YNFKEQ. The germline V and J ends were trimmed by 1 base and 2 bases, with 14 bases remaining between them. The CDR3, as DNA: TGTGCCAGCAGCCAAGCCTCGGCGGGGGCGAACTATGGCTACACCTTC. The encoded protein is CASSQASAGANYGYTF.

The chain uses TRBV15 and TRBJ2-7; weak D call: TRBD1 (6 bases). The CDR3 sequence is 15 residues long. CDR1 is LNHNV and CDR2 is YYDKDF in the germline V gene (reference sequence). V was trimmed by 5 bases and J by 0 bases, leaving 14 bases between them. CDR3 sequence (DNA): TGTGCCACCAGCCCAGACAGGCGGAGCTCCTACGAGCAGTACTTC. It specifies CATSPDRRSSYEQYF. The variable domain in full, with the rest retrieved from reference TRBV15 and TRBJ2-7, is DAMVIQNPRYQVTQFGKPVTLSCSQTLNHNVMYWYQQKSSQAPKLLFHYYDKDFNNEADTPDNFQSRRPNTSFCFLDIRSPGLGDTAMYLCATSPDRRSSYEQYFGPGTRLTVT.

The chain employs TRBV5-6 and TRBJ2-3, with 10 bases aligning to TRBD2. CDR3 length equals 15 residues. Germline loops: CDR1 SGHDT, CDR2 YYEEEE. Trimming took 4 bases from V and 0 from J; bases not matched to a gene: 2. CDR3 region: CASSGLAVSTDTQYF. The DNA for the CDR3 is TGTGCCAGCAGCGGACTAGCGGTTAGCACAGATACGCAGTATTTT.

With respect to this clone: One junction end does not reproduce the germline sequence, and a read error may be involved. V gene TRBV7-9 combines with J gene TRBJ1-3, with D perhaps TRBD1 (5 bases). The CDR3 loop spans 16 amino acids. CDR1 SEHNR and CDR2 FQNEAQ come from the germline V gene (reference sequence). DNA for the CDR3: TGTTCCAGCAGCTCCGGATTAGACAGAGACGGAAACACCATATATTTT. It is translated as CSSSSGLDRDGNTIYF.